Below, one TCR beta chain is given with its context. This sample is part of a study of shared clonotypes between healthy human individuals. The germline gives CDR1 MGHDK, CDR2 SYGVNS. The CDR3 consists of 14 residues. V was trimmed by 5 bases and J by 3 bases, leaving 14 bases between them. Generated by immunoSEQ multiplex PCR, the TCRdb table keeps only in-frame clones and is missing some. Of about 1 million clones listed, 75% are singletons. The V gene is TRBV25-1, the J gene TRBJ2-7; D is uncertain. Input material: memory CD4+ T cells sorted from blood. The subset was: CD45RA-negative fraction. The source of this sequence is a man aged 18-30 years in good health. CDR3 DNA sequence: TGTGCCAGCAGTCCCCCCCGGACGGTCTACGAGCAGTACTTC. Residues: CASSPPRTVYEQYF.